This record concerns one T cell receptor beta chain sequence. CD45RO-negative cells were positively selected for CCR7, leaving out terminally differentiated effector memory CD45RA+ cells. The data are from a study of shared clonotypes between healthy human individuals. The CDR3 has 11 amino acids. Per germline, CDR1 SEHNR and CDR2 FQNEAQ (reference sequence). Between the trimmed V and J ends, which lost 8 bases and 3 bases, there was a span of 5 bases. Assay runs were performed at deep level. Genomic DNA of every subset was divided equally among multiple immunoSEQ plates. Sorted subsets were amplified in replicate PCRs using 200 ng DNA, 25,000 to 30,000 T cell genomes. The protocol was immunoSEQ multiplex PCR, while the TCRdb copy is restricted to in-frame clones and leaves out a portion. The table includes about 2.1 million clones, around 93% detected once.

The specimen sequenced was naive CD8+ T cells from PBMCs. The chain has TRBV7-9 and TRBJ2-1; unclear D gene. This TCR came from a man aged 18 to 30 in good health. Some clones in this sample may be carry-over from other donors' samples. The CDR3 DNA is TGTGCCAGCGGAATCTACAATGAGCAGTTCTTC. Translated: CASGIYNEQFF.